One and the same sample provided the 23 T cell receptor beta chains below, sequenced in a study of OX40 agonist ivuxolimab in advanced cancers. The method was immunoSEQ multiplex PCR; TCRdb's version includes in-frame clones alone and lacks a portion of them. Among fewer than 75,000 clones listed, about 87% were seen once. This specimen was CD4+ or CD8+ T cells sorted from blood, taken in a trial of the OX40 agonist ivuxolimab. The receptor set was obtained from an adult with an advanced solid tumor such as melanoma, head and neck, liver or kidney cancer.

A few counts support this clone. The chain employs TRBV7-2 and TRBJ1-1; D is perhaps TRBD1 (5 bases). Germline values: CDR1 SGHTA, CDR2 FQGNSA. This CDR3 region has 17 residues. V was pared by 4 bases and J by 6 bases, with 24 bases between. CDR3 amino acids: CASSWTLPSPRVAEAFF. CDR3 nucleotide sequence: TGTGCCAGCAGCTGGACCCTACCTAGCCCCAGGGTCGCTGAAGCTTTCTTT.

In this sample, this clone turned up a few times. The chain employs TRBV5-1 and TRBJ1-1, with TRBD1 as a possible D gene (6 bases). The CDR3 totals 16 residues. Germline V CDR1 and CDR2: SGHRS, YFSETQ. The V gene lost 2 bases and the J gene lost 0 bases, with 14 bases spanning the gap. CDR3 in amino acids: CASSLQVQGMNTEAFF. The CDR3 DNA sequence: TGCGCCAGCAGCTTACAGGTCCAGGGGATGAACACTGAAGCTTTCTTT.

The chain has TRBV19 and TRBJ2-5, with 13 bases identical to TRBD2. Germline CDR1 and CDR2: LNHDA and SQIVND (reference sequence). This CDR3 region has 15 residues. Losses at the gene ends were 4 bases for V and 4 bases for J; bases not matched to a gene: 3. The CDR3 sequence: CASSRGLAGRETQYF. CDR3 DNA: TGTGCCAGTAGTAGGGGACTAGCGGGACGAGAGACCCAGTACTTC.

This clone was recorded once. The chain carries TRBV9 and TRBJ2-1; 8 bases are a match to TRBD2. Per the germline V gene, CDR1 is SGDLS and CDR2 is YYNGEE. This CDR3 has 16 amino acids. J gave up 3 bases and V 3 bases, and 8 bases lay outside the gene matches. The CDR3 DNA reads TGTGCCAGCAGCGCTGGGGTAGCGGGAATCTACAATGAGCAGTTCTTC. Translation gives CASSAGVAGIYNEQFF.

About this clone itself: This same CDR3 is encoded by further DNA sequences in the sample. The chain combines TRBV18 with TRBJ1-5, with 9 bases identical to TRBD1. Germline V gives CDR1 KGHSH, CDR2 LQKENI. V was pared by 3 bases and J by 7 bases, with 4 bases of the junction left unmatched. The CDR3 is 14 residues long. The CDR3 protein is CASSPGQGNQPQHF. The CDR3 DNA sequence: TGTGCCAGCTCACCGGGACAGGGAAACCAGCCCCAGCATTTT.

This chain joins TRBV28 and TRBJ2-4, with 7 bases matching TRBD1. The germline V gene has CDR1 MDHEN and CDR2 SYDVKM. Losses at the gene ends were 5 bases for V and 3 bases for J; bases not matched to a gene: 7. The CDR3 covers 15 residues. CDR3 bases: TGTGCCAGCAGTCGAAGGGGGCTAGGCAAAAACATTCAGTACTTC. It translates to CASSRRGLGKNIQYF.

The table lists this clone with a count of one. V is TRBV5-8 and J is TRBJ1-5, with 7 bases matching TRBD1. Germline values: CDR1 SGHTS, CDR2 YDEGEE. V was pared by 5 bases and J by 3 bases, with 8 bases of the junction left unmatched. This CDR3 contains 15 residues. CDR3 sequence reads: CASSLWTGSNQPQHF. Here the CDR3 DNA reads TGTGCCAGCAGTCTATGGACAGGATCCAATCAGCCCCAGCATTTT.

The chain employs TRBV2 and TRBJ2-7, with TRBD1 matching over 7 bases. Germline V CDR1 and CDR2: SNHLY, FYNNEI. This CDR3 has 14 residues. V shed 3 bases and J 9 bases; nucleotides not matched to a gene: 11. The CDR3 nucleotides are TGTGCCAGCAGTGATGAGGGGGCGGTTTCGCGGCAGTACTTC. Amino acids: CASSDEGAVSRQYF. The variable domain in full, completed from reference TRBV2 and TRBJ2-7, reads EPEVTQTPSHQVTQMGQEVILRCVPISNHLYFYWYRQILGQKVEFLVSFYNNEISEKSEIFDDQFSVERPDGSNFTLKIRSTKLEDSAMYFCASSDEGAVSRQYFGPGTRLTVT.

This chain connects TRBV2 to TRBJ2-7, with 9 nucleotides matching TRBD1. From germline, CDR1 is SNHLY and CDR2 FYNNEI. The CDR3 has 13 amino acids. Losses at the gene ends were 6 bases for V and 3 bases for J; bases not matched to a gene: 3. The CDR3 is CASRTGGIYEQYF. The CDR3 DNA follows: TGTGCCAGCAGGACAGGGGGTATCTACGAGCAGTACTTC. Variable domain in full (rest from reference TRBV2 and TRBJ2-7): EPEVTQTPSHQVTQMGQEVILRCVPISNHLYFYWYRQILGQKVEFLVSFYNNEISEKSEIFDDQFSVERPDGSNFTLKIRSTKLEDSAMYFCASRTGGIYEQYFGPGTRLTVT.

This clone was seen a handful of times. The rearrangement links TRBV5-6 to TRBJ1-2, with D possibly matching TRBD1 (6 bases). Trimming cost V 5 bases and J 7 bases, with 15 bases left between them. The CDR3 length is 13 residues. Per germline, CDR1 SGHDT and CDR2 YYEEEE. CDR3 in amino acids: CASRRTAYGGYTF. CDR3 nucleotides: TGTGCCAGCAGGAGGACAGCCTACGGTGGCTACACCTTC.

CDR3 coding DNA: TGTGCCAGCAGGGGGGGCAATGAGCAGTTCTTC. Its translation is CASRGGNEQFF. The chain uses TRBV2 and TRBJ2-1, with D maybe TRBD2 (6 bases). Germline loops: CDR1 SNHLY, CDR2 FYNNEI. This CDR3 comprises 11 residues. Trimming took 6 bases from V and 6 from J, leaving 6 bases between them.

The chain employs TRBV2 and TRBJ2-5; possibly TRBD1 for D (6 bases). Per the germline V gene, CDR1 is SNHLY and CDR2 is FYNNEI. CDR3 length: 13 residues. Trimming removed 6 bases from V and 3 bases from J, with 11 bases in between. DNA of the CDR3: TGTGCCAGCAGAACAGGGTACGAAGAGACCCAGTACTTC. It encodes CASRTGYEETQYF.

The genes are TRBV9 and TRBJ2-7, with 7 positions matching TRBD2. This CDR3 has 15 residues. Germline values: CDR1 SGDLS, CDR2 YYNGEE. V shed 0 bases and J 1 base; nucleotides not matched to a gene: 4. The CDR3 nucleotides are TGTGCCAGCAGCGTAGCTCCGGGGGGATCCTACGAGCAGTACTTC. This encodes CASSVAPGGSYEQYF.

The V and J genes are TRBV5-7 and TRBJ1-4; D call uncertain. TRBV5-7 is reported as an ORF; its role is uncertain. V lost 2 bases and J lost 0, with 8 bases in between. This CDR3 has 15 amino acids. CDR3 bases: TGTGCCAGCAGCTTTCTCAGTGCAACTAATGAAAAACTGTTTTTT. Translating gives CASSFLSATNEKLFF.

In this sample, this clone turned up once. The chain has TRBV5-1 and TRBJ2-2; tentative D call: TRBD1 (5 bases). The V end lost 0 bases, the J end lost 8 bases, and 11 bases lay between the germline ends. This CDR3 has 14 amino acids. Germline loops: CDR1 SGHRS, CDR2 YFSETQ. CDR3 nucleotide sequence: TGCGCCAGCAGCTTGGTCCAGGGATCAGGGGAGCTGTTTTTT. Protein: CASSLVQGSGELFF.

The rearrangement uses TRBV7-3 and TRBJ2-1, with D possibly TRBD2 on 5 matching bases. The germline CDR1 and CDR2 sequences are SGHTA and FQGTGA. V dropped 5 bases and J dropped 0 bases, with 14 bases sitting between them. The length of the CDR3 is 16 residues. Here the CDR3 reads CASSPSSTSSYNEQFF. CDR3 DNA: TGTGCCAGCAGCCCAAGTAGTACTAGCTCCTACAATGAGCAGTTCTTC.

In its sample, this clone was seen a few times. The chain carries TRBV7-9 and TRBJ1-1; 8 positions match TRBD1. V lost 4 bases to trimming and J lost 8 bases; unmatched junction nucleotides: 12. The germline CDR1 and CDR2 sequences are SEHNR and FQNEAQ (reference sequence). The CDR3 contains 15 residues. The DNA of the CDR3 is TGTGCCAGCAGCTCCAGTCGACAGGGGAAATTGGAAGCTTTCTTT. Amino acid sequence: CASSSSRQGKLEAFF.

The V gene is TRBV7-2, the J gene TRBJ2-1; D remains unclear. Trimming stripped 4 bases from V and 7 bases from J, with 5 bases between. CDR3 size: 11 residues. The V gene's germline CDR1 is SGHTA and CDR2 FQGNSA. The CDR3 sequence: CASSSHNEQFF. In DNA form, the CDR3 reads TGTGCCAGCAGCTCCCATAATGAGCAGTTCTTC. Drawing the rest from reference TRBV7-2 and TRBJ2-1, the complete variable domain is GAGVSQSPSNKVTEKGKDVELRCDPISGHTALYWYRQSLGQGLEFLIYFQGNSAPDKSGLPSDRFSAERTGGSVSTLTIQRTQQEDSAVYLCASSSHNEQFFGPGTRLTVL.

V gene TRBV2 combines with J gene TRBJ1-4, with 7 bases aligning to TRBD1. CDR1 is SNHLY and CDR2 is FYNNEI in the germline V gene. Losses at the gene ends were 6 bases for V and 5 bases for J; bases not matched to a gene: 3. The CDR3 spans 13 residues. The CDR3 protein is CASRKGGNEKLFF. CDR3 DNA sequence: TGTGCCAGCAGGAAAGGGGGCAATGAAAAACTGTTTTTT.

The chain carries TRBV2 and TRBJ1-6; D gene uncertain. The CDR3 is 13 residues long. Trimming shortened V by 6 bases and J by 8 bases, and 11 bases separated the two germline ends. Germline assignment: CDR1 SNHLY and CDR2 FYNNEI. The CDR3 protein is CASRWQVDSPLHF. DNA for the CDR3: TGTGCCAGCAGATGGCAGGTTGATTCACCCCTCCACTTT.

The gene calls are TRBV28 and TRBJ1-4; tentative D call: TRBD1 (5 bases). This CDR3 is 14 amino acids long. Per germline, CDR1 MDHEN and CDR2 SYDVKM. V was trimmed by 6 bases and J by 6 bases, leaving 14 bases between them. Here the CDR3 reads CASSFPGADEKLFF. The DNA of the CDR3 is TGTGCCAGCAGCTTCCCTGGGGCAGATGAAAAACTGTTTTTT.

The CDR3 sequence: CASSLVGEGLDEQFF. Written as DNA, the CDR3 is TGTGCCAGCAGCTTAGTGGGGGAGGGCCTGGATGAGCAGTTCTTC. The chain combines TRBV7-9 with TRBJ2-1, with 7 bases identical to TRBD2. Losses at the gene ends were 1 base for V and 8 bases for J; bases not matched to a gene: 8. CDR1 and CDR2 (germline): SEHNR, FQNEAQ (reference sequence). This CDR3 is built from 15 residues.

This clone was seen only once. The rearrangement links TRBV4-1 to TRBJ2-2; D not resolved. V gave up 3 bases and J gave up 5 bases, with 13 bases separating them. The V gene's germline CDR1 is MGHRA and CDR2 YSYEKL. The CDR3 is made up of 15 amino acids. CDR3 in amino acids: CASSHPTERTGELFF. DNA of the CDR3: TGCGCCAGCAGCCACCCGACCGAACGGACCGGGGAGCTGTTTTTT.